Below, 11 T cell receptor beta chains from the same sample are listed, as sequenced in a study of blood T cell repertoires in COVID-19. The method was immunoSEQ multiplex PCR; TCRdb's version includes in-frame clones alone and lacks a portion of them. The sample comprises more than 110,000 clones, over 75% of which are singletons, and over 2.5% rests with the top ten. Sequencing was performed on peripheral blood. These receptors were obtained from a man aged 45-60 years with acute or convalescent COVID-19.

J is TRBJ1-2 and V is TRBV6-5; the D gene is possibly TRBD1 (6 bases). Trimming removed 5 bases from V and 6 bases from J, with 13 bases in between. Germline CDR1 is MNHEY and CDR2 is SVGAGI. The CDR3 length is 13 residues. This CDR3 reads CASSPRTVDGYTF. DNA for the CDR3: TGTGCCAGCAGTCCTCGGACAGTCGATGGCTACACCTTC.

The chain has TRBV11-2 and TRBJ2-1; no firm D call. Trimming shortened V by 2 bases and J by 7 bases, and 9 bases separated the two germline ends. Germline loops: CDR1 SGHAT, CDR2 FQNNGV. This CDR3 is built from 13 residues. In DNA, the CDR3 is TGTGCCAGCAGCTTATCCTTCGGGAATGAGCAGTTCTTC. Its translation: CASSLSFGNEQFF.

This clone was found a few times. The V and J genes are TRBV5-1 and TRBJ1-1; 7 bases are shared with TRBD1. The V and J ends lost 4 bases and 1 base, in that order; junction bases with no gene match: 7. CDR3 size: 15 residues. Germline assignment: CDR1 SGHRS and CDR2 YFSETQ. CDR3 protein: CASSPRQGRNTEAFF. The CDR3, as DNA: TGCGCCAGCAGCCCTAGACAGGGACGGAACACTGAAGCTTTCTTT. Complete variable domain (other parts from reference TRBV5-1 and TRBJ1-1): KAGVTQTPRYLIKTRGQQVTLSCSPISGHRSVSWYQQTPGQGLQFLFEYFSETQRNKGNFPGRFSGRQFSNSRSEMNVSTLELGDSALYLCASSPRQGRNTEAFFGQGTRLTVV.

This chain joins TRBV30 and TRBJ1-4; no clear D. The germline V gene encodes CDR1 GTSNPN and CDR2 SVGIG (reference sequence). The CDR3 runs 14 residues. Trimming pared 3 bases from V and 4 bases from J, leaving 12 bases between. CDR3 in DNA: TGTGCCTGGAGGAGTTCTGGGCATAATGAAAAACTGTTTTTT. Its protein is CAWRSSGHNEKLFF.

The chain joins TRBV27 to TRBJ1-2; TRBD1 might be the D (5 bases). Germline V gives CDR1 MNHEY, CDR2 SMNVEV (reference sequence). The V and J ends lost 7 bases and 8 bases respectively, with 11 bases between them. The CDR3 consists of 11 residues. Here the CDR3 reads CASMFRGGYTF. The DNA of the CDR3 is TGTGCCAGCATGTTTAGGGGAGGCTACACCTTC.

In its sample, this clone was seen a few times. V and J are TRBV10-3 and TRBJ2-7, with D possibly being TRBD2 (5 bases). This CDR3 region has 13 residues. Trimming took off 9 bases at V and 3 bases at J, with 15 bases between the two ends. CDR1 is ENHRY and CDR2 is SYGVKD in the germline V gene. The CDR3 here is CAIASRGDYEQYF. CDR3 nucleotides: TGTGCCATTGCGAGCCGGGGAGACTACGAGCAGTACTTC.

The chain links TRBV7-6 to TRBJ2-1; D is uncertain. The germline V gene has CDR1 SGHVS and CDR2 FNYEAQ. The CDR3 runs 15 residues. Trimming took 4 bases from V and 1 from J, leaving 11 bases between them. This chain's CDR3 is CASSSTGFSYNEQFF. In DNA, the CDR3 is TGTGCCAGCAGCTCAACGGGTTTTTCCTACAATGAGCAGTTCTTC.

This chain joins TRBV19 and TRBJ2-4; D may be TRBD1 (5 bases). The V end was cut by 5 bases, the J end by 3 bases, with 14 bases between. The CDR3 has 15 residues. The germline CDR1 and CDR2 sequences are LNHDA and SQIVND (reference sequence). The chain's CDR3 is CASSEAGWDKNIQYF. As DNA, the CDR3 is TGTGCCAGTAGTGAAGCAGGGTGGGACAAAAACATTCAGTACTTC.

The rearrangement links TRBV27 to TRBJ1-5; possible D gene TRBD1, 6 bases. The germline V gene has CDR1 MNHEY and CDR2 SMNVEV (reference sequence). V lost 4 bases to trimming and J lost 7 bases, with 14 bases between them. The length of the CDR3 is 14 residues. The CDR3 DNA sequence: TGTGCCAGCAGTTCCCTAGGGGGAAGCCAGCCCCAGCATTTT. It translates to CASSSLGGSQPQHF.

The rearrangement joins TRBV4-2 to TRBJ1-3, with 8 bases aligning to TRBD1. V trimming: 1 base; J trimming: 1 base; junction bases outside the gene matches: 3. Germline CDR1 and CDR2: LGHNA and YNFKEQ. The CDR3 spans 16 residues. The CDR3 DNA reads TGTGCCAGCAGCCAAGGGCAGGGGGCATCTGGAAACACCATATATTTT. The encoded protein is CASSQGQGASGNTIYF.

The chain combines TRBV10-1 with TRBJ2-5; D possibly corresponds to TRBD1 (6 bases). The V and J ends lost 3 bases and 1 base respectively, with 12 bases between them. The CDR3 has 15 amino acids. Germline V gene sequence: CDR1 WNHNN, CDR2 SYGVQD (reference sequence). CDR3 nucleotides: TGCGCCAGCAGTGAATTACAGGGCGTCCAAGAGACCCAGTACTTC. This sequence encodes CASSELQGVQETQYF.